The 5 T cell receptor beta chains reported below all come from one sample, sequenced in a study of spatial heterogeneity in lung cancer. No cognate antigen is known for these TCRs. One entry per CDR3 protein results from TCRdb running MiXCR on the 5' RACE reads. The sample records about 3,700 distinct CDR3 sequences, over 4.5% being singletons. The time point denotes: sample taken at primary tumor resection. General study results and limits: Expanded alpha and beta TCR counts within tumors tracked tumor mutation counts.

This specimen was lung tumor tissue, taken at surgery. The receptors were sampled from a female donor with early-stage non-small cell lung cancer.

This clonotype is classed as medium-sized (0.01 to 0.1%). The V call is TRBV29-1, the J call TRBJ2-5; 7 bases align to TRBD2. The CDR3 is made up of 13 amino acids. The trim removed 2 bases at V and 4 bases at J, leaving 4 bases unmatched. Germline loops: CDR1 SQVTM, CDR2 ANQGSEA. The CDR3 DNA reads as TGCAGCGTTGAAATGGTAGCGGGAGAGACCCAGTACTTC. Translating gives CSVEMVAGETQYF.

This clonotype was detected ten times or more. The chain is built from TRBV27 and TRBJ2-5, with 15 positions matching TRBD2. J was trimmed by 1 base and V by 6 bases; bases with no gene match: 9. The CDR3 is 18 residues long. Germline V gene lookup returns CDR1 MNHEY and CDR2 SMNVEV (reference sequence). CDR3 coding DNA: TGTGCCAGCAGCTTGAGAGGACTAGCGGGGGGGCCCCAAGAGACCCAGTACTTC. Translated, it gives CASSLRGLAGGPQETQYF.

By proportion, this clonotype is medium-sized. DNA for the CDR3: TGCAGTGCTGGCGGGGGGAGGGGACGTGGCTACACCTTC. This codes for CSAGGGRGRGYTF. The chain is built from TRBV20-1 and TRBJ1-2; tentatively, D is TRBD1 (5 bases). V lost 5 bases to trimming and J lost 7 bases, with 17 bases between them. The CDR3 is made up of 13 amino acids. Germline values: CDR1 DFQATT, CDR2 SNEGSKA (reference sequence).

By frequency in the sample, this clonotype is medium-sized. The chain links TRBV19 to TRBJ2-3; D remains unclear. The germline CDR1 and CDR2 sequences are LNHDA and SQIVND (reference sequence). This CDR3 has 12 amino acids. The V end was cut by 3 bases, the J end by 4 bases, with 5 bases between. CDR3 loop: CASSIYPDTQYF. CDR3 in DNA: TGTGCCAGTAGTATTTATCCAGATACGCAGTATTTT.

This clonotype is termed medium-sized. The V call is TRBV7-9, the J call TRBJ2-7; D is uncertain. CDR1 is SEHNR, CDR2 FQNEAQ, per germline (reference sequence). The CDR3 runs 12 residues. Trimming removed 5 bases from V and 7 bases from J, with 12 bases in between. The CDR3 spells CASSREIGEQYF. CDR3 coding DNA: TGTGCCAGCAGCCGTGAAATCGGGGAGCAGTACTTC.